The text below deals with one T cell receptor beta chain. Its antigen remains unidentified. This specimen belongs to a study of OX40 agonist ivuxolimab in advanced cancers. Study-level findings and limits: With doses of 0.1 to 3.0 mg/kg, CD4+ and CD8+ blood T cells had undergone clonal expansion by week 6.

Germline V gene data show CDR1 as SGHTA and CDR2 as FQGTGA. This CDR3 is 17 amino acids long. J was trimmed by 5 bases and V by 5 bases; bases with no gene match: 15. Data came from immunoSEQ multiplex PCR; TCRdb stores just in-frame clones and leaves some out. The sample yields about 82,000 clones, 83% seen once. The receptor comes from an adult with an advanced solid tumor such as melanoma, head and neck, liver or kidney cancer. This chain links TRBV7-3 with TRBJ2-5; 9 nucleotides match TRBD1. The starting material was CD4+ or CD8+ T cells sorted from blood, obtained in a trial of the OX40 agonist ivuxolimab. CDR3 amino acids: CASSLNPHSGQGETQYF. The CDR3 nucleotides are TGTGCCAGCAGCCTAAATCCTCACTCAGGACAGGGGGAGACCCAGTACTTC.